These 16 T cell receptor beta chains originate from one sample sequenced in a study of control samples from healthy donors and cancer patients. The protocol was immunoSEQ multiplex PCR, while the TCRdb copy is restricted to in-frame clones and leaves out a portion. The sample consists of 150,000 or so clones, roughly 94% of them appearing once. Material for sequencing was blood. These receptors were obtained from a woman aged 40 to 55 in good health.

V and J are TRBV5-6 and TRBJ2-3; D remains ambiguous. CDR3 size: 14 residues. The V gene lost 1 base and the J gene lost 1 base, with 7 bases spanning the gap. From germline, CDR1 is SGHDT and CDR2 YYEEEE. The CDR3 DNA is TGTGCCAGCAGCTTGTGGGCAGGCACAGATACGCAGTATTTT. This sequence encodes CASSLWAGTDTQYF. Full variable domain (rest looked up from reference TRBV5-6 and TRBJ2-3): DAGVTQSPTHLIKTRGQQVTLRCSPKSGHDTVSWYQQALGQGPQFIFQYYEEEERQRGNFPDRFSGHQFPNYSSELNVNALLLGDSALYLCASSLWAGTDTQYFGPGTRLTVL.

V usage is TRBV2 and J usage is TRBJ1-3; 7 bases are a match to TRBD1. The CDR3 spans 18 residues. V dropped 1 base and J dropped 0; count of bases not matched to a gene: 9. The germline CDR1 and CDR2 sequences are SNHLY and FYNNEI. The CDR3 coding sequence is TGTGCCAGCAGTGAAGGCATGGCAGGGGGAAGCTCTGGAAACACCATATATTTT. Amino acids: CASSEGMAGGSSGNTIYF.

J is TRBJ1-2 and V is TRBV12-5; D gene uncertain. In germline, CDR1 is LGHNT, CDR2 FRNRAP. This CDR3 has 14 amino acids. V was shortened by 0 bases and J by 4 bases, with 9 bases between the two germline ends. The CDR3 sequence is CASGLVETSYGYTF. CDR3 DNA sequence: TGTGCTAGTGGTTTGGTAGAGACATCCTATGGCTACACCTTC.

The genes are TRBV16 and TRBJ1-6, with 9 bases fitting TRBD1. After removal of 2 bases from V and 5 bases from J, the junction contained 1 base not matched to a gene. The CDR3 contains 15 residues. Per the germline V gene, CDR1 is KGHSY and CDR2 is FQNENV. CDR3 sequence: CASSQRQGDNSPLHF. Here the CDR3 DNA reads TGTGCCAGCAGCCAACGACAGGGGGATAATTCACCCCTCCACTTT.

This sequence joins TRBV19 and TRBJ2-3; 16 bases line up with TRBD2. The CDR3 runs 17 residues. Germline-derived CDR1 and CDR2 are LNHDA and SQIVND (reference sequence). The J segment lost 3 bases and the V segment lost 7 bases, leaving 7 bases of the junction unmatched. The CDR3 here is CASNSGLAGGRTDTQYF. The CDR3 nucleotides read TGTGCCAGTAATTCGGGACTAGCGGGAGGGAGAACAGATACGCAGTATTTT.

CDR3 DNA sequence: TGCGCCAGCAGCCAAAAAGACAGGGGGCTGGGGGAGCAGTACTTC. Translation: CASSQKDRGLGEQYF. The chain couples TRBV4-3 to TRBJ2-7, with 10 positions matching TRBD1. V was clipped by 2 bases and J by 7 bases; unmatched bases: 8. The germline V gene encodes CDR1 LGHNA and CDR2 YSLEER. The CDR3 length is 15 residues.

The rearrangement uses TRBV4-2 and TRBJ1-2; possible D gene TRBD1, 6 bases. This CDR3 contains 16 residues. The germline gives CDR1 LGHNA, CDR2 YNFKEQ. The V gene lost 4 bases and the J gene lost 2 bases, with 17 bases spanning the gap. The CDR3 DNA reads TGTGCCAGCAGCCCCCACCACGGACAGAACAACTATGGCTACACCTTC. It specifies CASSPHHGQNNYGYTF.

The chain couples TRBV5-1 to TRBJ2-7, with 7 positions matching TRBD1. The CDR3 extends over 14 amino acids. Germline loops: CDR1 SGHRS, CDR2 YFSETQ. V was clipped by 3 bases and J by 3 bases; unmatched bases: 6. The CDR3 nucleotides read TGCGCCAGCAGCTCACAGGGGCCCCGCTACGAGCAGTACTTC. This gives the protein CASSSQGPRYEQYF.

The gene calls are TRBV7-8 and TRBJ1-6; D unclear. V was shortened by 0 bases and J by 0 bases, with 15 bases between the two germline ends. CDR1 is SGHVS, CDR2 FQNEAQ, per germline. The CDR3 totals 19 residues. Here the CDR3 reads CASSLARFGTSSYNSPLHF. CDR3 nucleotides: TGTGCCAGCAGCTTAGCGAGATTCGGCACCAGCTCCTATAATTCACCCCTCCACTTT.

This clone was recorded once. The chain recombines TRBV30 with TRBJ1-4, with TRBD1 as a possible D gene (5 bases). This CDR3 is built from 17 residues. The V end lost 4 bases, the J end lost 0 bases, and 18 bases lay between the germline ends. The V gene's germline CDR1 is GTSNPN and CDR2 SVGIG (reference sequence). The chain's CDR3 is CAWKGLVTAATNEKLFF. CDR3 sequence (DNA): TGTGCCTGGAAAGGGTTAGTGACAGCAGCAACTAATGAAAAACTGTTTTTT.

The CDR3 region is CASSTEGQFFVQYF. The CDR3 nucleotides are TGTGCCAGCAGTACCGAGGGACAGTTTTTTGTGCAGTACTTC. V usage is TRBV2 and J usage is TRBJ2-7; 7 nucleotides agree with TRBD1. Per germline, CDR1 SNHLY and CDR2 FYNNEI. With 5 bases clipped from V and 9 bases from J, the junction kept 13 bases outside the gene matches. This CDR3 has 14 residues.

As to this clone: Germline and junction disagree at one end, which may indicate a read error. The chain links TRBV11-2 to TRBJ1-2, with a tentative D call TRBD1 (5 bases). There are 9 residues in the CDR3. Germline CDR1 and CDR2: SGHAT and FQNNGV. Here the CDR3 DNA reads TGTGCCAGCAGCGATCGGGACCTCTTC. Amino acids: CASSDRDLF.

The V gene is TRBV19, the J gene TRBJ1-3, with D possibly TRBD1 on 5 matching bases. The V end lost 6 bases, the J end lost 2 bases, and 20 bases lay between the germline ends. The CDR3 contains 17 residues. The germline CDR1 and CDR2 sequences are LNHDA and SQIVND (reference sequence). The CDR3 loop is CASSPPGGIRTGNTIYF. In DNA form, the CDR3 reads TGTGCCAGTAGCCCTCCCGGGGGAATAAGGACTGGAAACACCATATATTTT.

The chain combines TRBV19 with TRBJ2-7; unclear D gene. CDR1 and CDR2 (germline): LNHDA, SQIVND (reference sequence). The V gene lost 4 bases and the J gene lost 1 base, with 8 bases spanning the gap. This CDR3 contains 13 residues. The CDR3 loop reads CASSSTISYEQYF. The CDR3 DNA reads TGTGCCAGTAGTAGCACCATATCCTACGAGCAGTACTTC.

The V gene is TRBV25-1, the J gene TRBJ1-1, with D maybe TRBD1 (6 bases). The CDR3 sequence is 13 residues long. Germline V gene lookup returns CDR1 MGHDK and CDR2 SYGVNS. The germline V and J ends were trimmed by 6 bases and 1 base, with 9 bases remaining between them. CDR3 bases: TGTGCCAGCAGGGGACATTGGAACACTGAAGCTTTCTTT. Amino acid sequence: CASRGHWNTEAFF. Full variable domain (outside the CDR3, taken from reference TRBV25-1 and TRBJ1-1): EADIYQTPRYLVIGTGKKITLECSQTMGHDKMYWYQQDPGMELHLIHYSYGVNSTEKGDLSSESTVSRIRTEHFPLTLESARPSHTSQYLCASRGHWNTEAFFGQGTRLTVV.

The V and J genes are TRBV21-1 and TRBJ1-4; TRBD1 is the table's D call, not checked against the DNA. TRBV21-1 is recorded as a pseudogene. The CDR3 runs 14 residues. CDR3 sequence (DNA): TGTGCCAGCAGCCTGACAGGGAAAGTTGAAAAACTGTTTTTT. It encodes CASSLTGKVEKLFF.